Below are 32 T cell receptor beta chains sequenced from a single sample in a study of long-term antiretroviral therapy in people with HIV (dated by TCRdb to between 2022 and 2023). The immunoSEQ hsTCRB v3.0 assay was used at survey level resolution to sequence the TRB variable region. What TCRdb holds here is the immuneACCESS table cut down to in-frame rearrangements. Part of the clones is not present; checked against another copy, under half of the missing clones reflect an unresolved V gene, and the others are unexplained. Within this sample are 15,000 to 20,000 clones, with about 87% of them counted one time only. The ten largest make up over 4% of the sample. The material was unsorted PBMCs, obtained 2.1 years after starting antiretroviral therapy. Source of these receptors: a man younger than 35 with HIV.

J is TRBJ1-4 and V is TRBV29-1; D not resolved. CDR1 SQVTM and CDR2 ANQGSEA come from the germline V gene. V gave up 0 bases and J gave up 15 bases, with 23 bases separating them. The CDR3 is 15 amino acids. The DNA for the CDR3 is TGCAGCGTTGAAGATTACACCGACGTAAGGGTTGAGGTGTTTTTT. Translating it yields CSVEDYTDVRVEVFF. Drawing the rest from reference TRBV29-1 and TRBJ1-4, the complete variable domain is SAVISQKPSRDICQRGTSLTIQCQVDSQVTMMFWYRQQPGQSLTLIATANQGSEATYESGFVIDKFPISRPNLTFSTLTVSNMSPEDSSIYLCSVEDYTDVRVEVFFGSGTQLSVL.

V is TRBV30 and J is TRBJ1-2; tentatively, D is TRBD1 (6 bases). Germline CDR1 and CDR2: GTSNPN and SVGIG (reference sequence). Deletions cut 2 bases from V and 4 bases from J, with 11 bases between. The CDR3 totals 13 residues. CDR3 coding DNA: TGTGCCTGGAGTCCTGGACAGAGCTATGGCTACACCTTC. It specifies CAWSPGQSYGYTF.

The CDR3 nucleotides are TGTGCCAGCAGTTACAGGGGCGGTGAGGAAAAACTGTTTTTT. Its translation: CASSYRGGEEKLFF. The rearrangement links TRBV6-5 to TRBJ1-4; D possibly corresponds to TRBD1 (5 bases). V lost 2 bases and J 8 bases, leaving 12 bases between the germline ends. The CDR3 has 14 residues. CDR1 and CDR2 from the germline V gene are MNHEY and SVGAGI.

The gene calls are TRBV9 and TRBJ2-7; TRBD2 might be the D (5 bases). This CDR3 spans 13 amino acids. Germline V CDR1 and CDR2: SGDLS, YYNGEE. V lost 0 bases and J 5 bases, leaving 9 bases between the germline ends. CDR3 protein: CASSVGGFDEQYF. The CDR3 DNA is TGTGCCAGCAGCGTAGGAGGGTTTGACGAGCAGTACTTC.

This clone was counted once. In nucleotides, the CDR3 is TGTGCCAGCATGAGGGGAACTGAAGCTTTCTTT. It is translated as CASMRGTEAFF. The chain combines TRBV2 with TRBJ1-1, with D possibly matching TRBD1 (5 bases). The CDR3 is made up of 11 amino acids. The ends were cut back, 7 bases at V and 5 bases at J, with 8 bases in the middle. Germline CDR1 reads SNHLY; CDR2 reads FYNNEI.

The rearrangement uses TRBV9 and TRBJ2-2; 8 bases are shared with TRBD2. The CDR3 has 14 residues. Germline lookup yields CDR1 SGDLS and CDR2 YYNGEE. V lost 4 bases, J lost 7 bases, and 6 bases stayed unmatched. The CDR3 here is CASSRGGPFGELFF. The CDR3 nucleotides read TGTGCCAGCAGCCGGGGGGGCCCATTCGGGGAGCTGTTTTTT.

The chain recombines TRBV20-1 with TRBJ1-2, with D uncertain. Trimming left V 8 bases short and J 2 bases short, with 9 bases between. The CDR3 spans 11 residues. Looked up from germline, CDR1 is DFQATT and CDR2 is SNEGSKA (reference sequence). The CDR3 coding sequence is TGCAGTAAAGACGGAAACTATGGCTACACCTTC. This gives the protein CSKDGNYGYTF.

The V and J genes are TRBV7-6 and TRBJ2-7, with D perhaps TRBD1 (5 bases). Germline loops: CDR1 SGHVS, CDR2 FNYEAQ. The CDR3 covers 15 residues. Trimming took off 0 bases at V and 1 base at J, with 10 bases between the two ends. This chain's CDR3 is CASSLATDSSYEQYF. CDR3 coding DNA: TGTGCCAGCAGCTTAGCGACTGACAGTTCCTACGAGCAGTACTTC.

This chain connects TRBV4-2 to TRBJ1-6; D remains ambiguous. V lost 7 bases, J lost 8 bases, and 18 bases lay in between. The CDR3 runs to 15 residues. Germline-derived CDR1 and CDR2 are LGHNA and YNFKEQ. The CDR3 nucleotides read TGTGCCAGCACCCACGACTGGACCTCGCATTCACCCCTCCACTTT. Its translation: CASTHDWTSHSPLHF.

The chain combines TRBV7-9 with TRBJ2-3; D gene ambiguous. The CDR3 consists of 12 residues. CDR1 and CDR2 from the germline V gene are SEHNR and FQNEAQ (reference sequence). The V end lost 4 bases, the J end lost 9 bases, and 11 bases lay between the germline ends. The CDR3 DNA follows: TGTGCCAGCAGCTCGCTAATTGTAACGCAGTATTTT. The encoded protein is CASSSLIVTQYF.

The chain couples TRBV6-1 to TRBJ1-6; D may be TRBD1 (6 bases). This CDR3 contains 13 residues. V lost 3 bases to trimming and J lost 8 bases, with 8 bases between them. CDR1 and CDR2 from the germline V gene are MNHNS and SASEGT. CDR3 protein: CASSEDRDSPLHF. CDR3 sequence (DNA): TGTGCCAGCAGTGAGGACAGAGATTCACCCCTCCACTTT.

The rearrangement links TRBV7-2 to TRBJ2-3, with 8 bases lining up with TRBD2. With 1 base clipped from V and 0 bases from J, the junction kept 3 bases outside the gene matches. This CDR3 comprises 16 residues. Germline V gene lookup returns CDR1 SGHTA and CDR2 FQGNSA. The CDR3 bases are TGTGCCAGCAGCTTAGTTAGCGGGATAAGCACAGATACGCAGTATTTT. This sequence encodes CASSLVSGISTDTQYF.

This clone was counted a single time. The genes are TRBV6-1 and TRBJ2-7, with D possibly being TRBD1 or TRBD2 (5 bases each). The length of the CDR3 is 14 residues. V lost 8 bases, J lost 3 bases, and 17 bases lay in between. Germline assignment: CDR1 MNHNS and CDR2 SASEGT. CDR3 bases: TGTGCCAGCCTCCAGGAGAGGGGCTACTACGAGCAGTACTTC. The encoded protein is CASLQERGYYEQYF.

The genes are TRBV7-9 and TRBJ2-6, with D possibly called TRBD1 or TRBD2 (5 bases each). This CDR3 comprises 16 residues. V was trimmed by 5 bases and J by 2 bases, leaving 13 bases between them. The germline V gene has CDR1 SEHNR and CDR2 FQNEAQ (reference sequence). For the CDR3, the DNA is TGTGCCAGCAGCCCGGACGAGGGGCCTGGGGCCAACGTCCTGACTTTC. Translating gives CASSPDEGPGANVLTF.

V gene TRBV9 combines with J gene TRBJ2-7, with 9 bases that match TRBD1. The junction had 5 bases not matched to a gene; V was cut back by 4 bases and J by 3 bases. The CDR3 extends over 14 amino acids. The germline V gene encodes CDR1 SGDLS and CDR2 YYNGEE. CDR3 sequence: CASSPGTGNYEQYF. CDR3 DNA sequence: TGTGCCAGCAGCCCCGGGACAGGGAACTACGAGCAGTACTTC.

The rearrangement joins TRBV12-5 to TRBJ2-3, with a possible D match to TRBD1 (5 bases). The length of the CDR3 is 14 residues. Germline CDR1 LGHNT, CDR2 FRNRAP. Trimming stripped 2 bases from V and 4 bases from J, with 10 bases between. CDR3 sequence (DNA): TGTGCTAGTGGTTTGCCCCGACAGTCAGATACGCAGTATTTT. Amino acids: CASGLPRQSDTQYF.

This clone was seen a few times. This rearrangement joins TRBV5-1 to TRBJ2-6; D is uncertain. The germline V gene has CDR1 SGHRS and CDR2 YFSETQ. The CDR3 length is 15 residues. With 2 bases removed from V and 2 bases from J, the gap between germline ends came to 8 bases. CDR3: CASSFGGTGANVLTF. CDR3 nucleotides: TGCGCCAGCAGCTTCGGCGGTACTGGGGCCAACGTCCTGACTTTC.

The V and J genes are TRBV12-5 and TRBJ2-7, with D unresolved. Germline lookup yields CDR1 LGHNT and CDR2 FRNRAP. V lost 1 base to trimming and J lost 5 bases, with 12 bases between them. The CDR3 is made up of 14 amino acids. CDR3 bases: TGTGCTAGTGGTTTGGCGGGCCTTCAGAACGAGCAGTACTTC. Protein: CASGLAGLQNEQYF.

The chain links TRBV7-2 to TRBJ1-5; D may be TRBD1 (5 bases). CDR1 is SGHTA and CDR2 is FQGNSA in the germline V gene. V was cut by 2 bases and J by 1 base, with 18 bases left in between. The CDR3 consists of 18 residues. The CDR3 protein is CASSLNRDGLRSNQPQHF. DNA of the CDR3: TGTGCCAGCAGCTTAAATCGGGACGGCCTAAGGAGCAATCAGCCCCAGCATTTT. The whole variable domain, filled in from reference TRBV7-2 and TRBJ1-5, reads GAGVSQSPSNKVTEKGKDVELRCDPISGHTALYWYRQSLGQGLEFLIYFQGNSAPDKSGLPSDRFSAERTGGSVSTLTIQRTQQEDSAVYLCASSLNRDGLRSNQPQHFGDGTRLSIL.

The CDR3 DNA is TGTGCCAGCAGTTTCCAGGACGGGGGTAATGAGCAGTTCTTC. Translation: CASSFQDGGNEQFF. The J gene is TRBJ2-1, the V gene TRBV6-6; D is perhaps TRBD2 (6 bases). CDR1 is MNHNY and CDR2 is SVGAGI in the germline V gene (reference sequence). The germline V and J ends were trimmed by 4 bases and 7 bases, with 14 bases remaining between them. The CDR3 spans 14 residues.

The chain has TRBV7-8 and TRBJ2-6; no reliable D call. Germline V CDR1 and CDR2: SGHVS, FQNEAQ. The CDR3 loop spans 15 amino acids. The V gene lost 1 base and the J gene lost 2 bases, with 6 bases spanning the gap. CDR3 in amino acids: CASSLGGTGANVLTF. CDR3 sequence (DNA): TGTGCCAGCAGCTTAGGGGGTACTGGGGCCAACGTCCTGACTTTC.

This chain uses TRBV19 with TRBJ1-1; D call uncertain. V gave up 6 bases and J gave up 7 bases, with 12 bases separating them. This CDR3 comprises 12 residues. The germline V gene has CDR1 LNHDA and CDR2 SQIVND (reference sequence). CDR3 DNA: TGTGCCAGTAGAACAGTCGAAGATGAAGCTTTCTTT. Translation gives CASRTVEDEAFF.

Only one count was recorded for this clone. The genes are TRBV27 and TRBJ1-1; D possibly corresponds to TRBD1 (6 bases). This CDR3 has 15 amino acids. V lost 3 bases and J 4 bases, leaving 15 bases between the germline ends. CDR1 and CDR2 (germline): MNHEY, SMNVEV (reference sequence). The CDR3 region is CASSLGGAMGTEAFF. The CDR3 DNA reads as TGTGCCAGCAGTTTGGGGGGGGCAATGGGCACTGAAGCTTTCTTT.

This clone was counted between two and nine times. CDR3 in amino acids: CASSPLGTGLAGGPVEYF. The CDR3 nucleotides read TGTGCCAGCAGCCCACTAGGAACGGGACTAGCGGGAGGGCCAGTGGAGTACTTC. This chain connects TRBV5-5 to TRBJ2-7; 16 bases match TRBD2. The germline V gene encodes CDR1 SGHKS and CDR2 YYEKEE (reference sequence). The V segment lost 4 bases and the J segment 11 bases; nucleotides outside the gene matches: 18. The CDR3 spans 18 residues.

The chain carries TRBV7-8 and TRBJ2-5, with 10 bases fitting TRBD2. The CDR3 totals 20 residues. Germline CDR1 and CDR2: SGHVS and FQNEAQ. V shed 5 bases, J shed 1 base, and the junction held 19 bases outside the gene matches. This CDR3 reads CASSPGMGGLAWEPQETQYF. The CDR3, as DNA: TGTGCCAGCAGCCCCGGAATGGGGGGACTAGCGTGGGAACCCCAAGAGACCCAGTACTTC.

This clone was observed once. V is TRBV6-6 and J is TRBJ2-7; D unclear. Germline CDR1 MNHNY, CDR2 SVGAGI (reference sequence). Trimming took off 1 base at V and 4 bases at J, with 8 bases between the two ends. The CDR3 extends over 13 amino acids. CDR3 region: CASSYFDSYEQYF. CDR3 DNA: TGTGCCAGCAGTTACTTCGACTCGTACGAGCAGTACTTC.

V is TRBV5-4 and J is TRBJ1-1, with 9 positions matching TRBD1. With 2 bases clipped from V and 0 bases from J, the junction kept 5 bases outside the gene matches. CDR3 size: 16 residues. The germline V gene has CDR1 SGHNT and CDR2 YYREEE (reference sequence). The CDR3 coding sequence is TGTGCCAGCAGCTTCCTCGGACAGGGGTTGAACACTGAAGCTTTCTTT. Translating it yields CASSFLGQGLNTEAFF.

The V call is TRBV18, the J call TRBJ1-5; D remains unclear. The V end was cut by 4 bases, the J end by 1 base, with 14 bases between. CDR3 length: 16 amino acids. The germline CDR1 and CDR2 sequences are KGHSH and LQKENI. CDR3 in amino acids: CASSQTERGSNQPQHF. The CDR3 region has the DNA TGTGCCAGCTCACAAACAGAACGGGGAAGCAATCAGCCCCAGCATTTT.

The J gene is TRBJ1-1, the V gene TRBV19, with TRBD1 matching over 7 bases. The germline V gene has CDR1 LNHDA and CDR2 SQIVND (reference sequence). There are 15 residues in the CDR3. The trim removed 6 bases at V and 4 bases at J, leaving 11 bases unmatched. CDR3: CASSRTGREATEAFF. CDR3 DNA: TGTGCCAGTAGCAGGACAGGTAGGGAGGCCACTGAAGCTTTCTTT.

This chain connects TRBV7-9 to TRBJ2-1; TRBD1 matches at 9 bases. The CDR3 contains 19 residues. Germline values: CDR1 SEHNR, CDR2 FQNEAQ (reference sequence). V trimming: 1 base; J trimming: 6 bases; junction bases outside the gene matches: 16. The CDR3 DNA is TGTGCCAGCAGCTTAGTTAAGGGACAGGGAGTTGACCCACGCAATGAGCAGTTCTTC. Translating it yields CASSLVKGQGVDPRNEQFF.

The chain couples TRBV6-6 to TRBJ1-4, with 7 bases lining up with TRBD1. This CDR3 region has 15 residues. Per germline, CDR1 MNHNY and CDR2 SVGAGI (reference sequence). V dropped 4 bases and J dropped 6; count of bases not matched to a gene: 8. CDR3 protein: CASSFTGVIDEKLFF. CDR3 coding DNA: TGTGCCAGCAGTTTTACAGGGGTCATAGATGAAAAACTGTTTTTT.

The rearrangement links TRBV6-4 to TRBJ2-7; TRBD1 matches at 8 bases. The CDR3 loop spans 13 amino acids. V was pared by 5 bases and J by 4 bases, with 4 bases of the junction left unmatched. From germline, CDR1 is MRHNA and CDR2 SNTAGT. Here the CDR3 reads CASSPDRVYEQYF. The CDR3 region has the DNA TGTGCCAGCAGTCCGGACAGGGTGTACGAGCAGTACTTC.